Shown below are 28 T cell receptor beta chains from a single sample sequenced in a study of Ad26.COV2.S vaccination and SARS-CoV-2 variants. The treatment: 19 received Ad26.COV2.S at low or high dose, single or two shots; 5 received placebo; per-sample allocation not given. All samples were drawn on day 63, counting from the first vaccine or placebo injection. Generated by immunoSEQ multiplex PCR, the TCRdb table keeps only in-frame clones and is missing some. The table includes a few hundred thousand clones, more than 75% detected once. This specimen consisted of peripheral blood, obtained in a trial of Ad26.COV2.S vaccine versus placebo. Source of these receptors: a person aged 18-60 years who received the Ad26.COV2.S COVID-19 vaccine or a placebo.

The V gene is TRBV10-2, the J gene TRBJ2-3; D unclear. This CDR3 comprises 13 residues. Germline loops: CDR1 WSHSY, CDR2 SAAADI. Deletions cut 1 base from V and 4 bases from J, with 6 bases between. The CDR3 protein is CASSELRADTQYF. As DNA, the CDR3 is TGCGCCAGCAGTGAGTTAAGGGCAGATACGCAGTATTTT.

This clone was seen once. V gene TRBV27 combines with J gene TRBJ2-2; possible D gene TRBD1, 6 bases. The germline V gene encodes CDR1 MNHEY and CDR2 SMNVEV (reference sequence). The V end lost 1 base, the J end lost 3 bases, and 6 bases lay between the germline ends. The CDR3 runs to 14 residues. This CDR3 reads CASSLYRDTGELFF. The CDR3 nucleotides read TGTGCCAGCAGTTTATACAGGGACACCGGGGAGCTGTTTTTT.

On this clone: At the DNA level, this CDR3 is encoded by other sequences in the same sample as well. Here the CDR3 DNA reads TGTGCCAGCAGTTTAGGAAGGAACACTGAAGCTTTCTTT. Its protein is CASSLGRNTEAFF. This chain connects TRBV27 to TRBJ1-1; D gene uncertain. The CDR3 spans 13 residues. V lost 2 bases, J lost 1 base, and 5 bases lay in between. Germline CDR1 is MNHEY and CDR2 is SMNVEV (reference sequence).

This clone was seen a single time. This chain uses TRBV3-1 (or the pseudogene TRBV3-2) with TRBJ2-4; a weak D match, TRBD1 (5 bases). CDR1 is LGHDT and CDR2 is YNNKEL in the germline V gene (reference sequence). CDR3 length equals 14 residues. Trimming left V 4 bases short and J 5 bases short, with 12 bases between. CDR3 coding DNA: TGTGCCAGCAGCCCCATAGAAGGGGAAAACATTCAGTACTTC. It encodes CASSPIEGENIQYF.

The chain combines TRBV5-1 with TRBJ2-2; 10 bases map to TRBD2. V lost 0 bases and J lost 5; bases outside the gene matches: 10. The CDR3 contains 18 residues. The germline CDR1 and CDR2 sequences are SGHRS and YFSETQ. CDR3 residues: CASSLEGPSGGPTGELFF. For the CDR3, the DNA is TGCGCCAGCAGCTTGGAGGGTCCTAGCGGGGGCCCTACCGGGGAGCTGTTTTTT. The full variable domain, rest sourced from reference TRBV5-1 and TRBJ2-2, is KAGVTQTPRYLIKTRGQQVTLSCSPISGHRSVSWYQQTPGQGLQFLFEYFSETQRNKGNFPGRFSGRQFSNSRSEMNVSTLELGDSALYLCASSLEGPSGGPTGELFFGEGSRLTVL.

The chain joins TRBV5-5 to TRBJ1-2; no clear D gene. This CDR3 has 14 residues. CDR1 and CDR2 (germline): SGHKS, YYEKEE (reference sequence). V was cut by 5 bases and J by 4 bases, with 15 bases left in between. Written as DNA, the CDR3 is TGTGCCAGCAGATCCATGGGGTCTCCCTATGGCTACACCTTC. Protein sequence: CASRSMGSPYGYTF.

The chain carries TRBV5-1 and TRBJ2-2, with D possibly being TRBD1 (5 bases). Germline lookup yields CDR1 SGHRS and CDR2 YFSETQ. The length of the CDR3 is 15 residues. The V end was cut by 1 base, the J end by 3 bases, with 10 bases between. CDR3 sequence reads: CASSLLGPYTGELFF. In DNA form, the CDR3 reads TGCGCCAGCAGCTTGCTGGGGCCTTACACCGGGGAGCTGTTTTTT.

CDR3 protein: CASSFSLSSGNTIYF. The CDR3 DNA sequence: TGTGCCAGCAGCTTCTCACTGTCCTCTGGAAACACCATATATTTT. The chain links TRBV7-2 to TRBJ1-3; D call uncertain. The V and J ends lost 3 bases and 0 bases respectively, with 9 bases between them. This CDR3 is 15 amino acids long. CDR1 and CDR2 (germline): SGHTA, FQGNSA. The complete variable domain, with remaining parts taken from reference TRBV7-2 and TRBJ1-3, reads GAGVSQSPSNKVTEKGKDVELRCDPISGHTALYWYRQSLGQGLEFLIYFQGNSAPDKSGLPSDRFSAERTGGSVSTLTIQRTQQEDSAVYLCASSFSLSSGNTIYFGEGSWLTVV.

The chain carries TRBV29-1 and TRBJ2-7; perhaps TRBD2 as D (5 bases). The germline V gene has CDR1 SQVTM and CDR2 ANQGSEA. Deletions cut 6 bases from V and 2 bases from J, with 17 bases between. The CDR3 extends over 14 amino acids. The CDR3 coding sequence is TGCAGCGTGGGTGCTGATCGGGAACCCTACGAGCAGTACTTC. Translating it yields CSVGADREPYEQYF.

The chain employs TRBV7-9 and TRBJ1-2; D not resolved. In germline, CDR1 is SEHNR, CDR2 FQNEAQ (reference sequence). The CDR3 extends over 11 amino acids. Deletions cut 4 bases from V and 8 bases from J, with 8 bases between. In DNA form, the CDR3 reads TGTGCCAGCAGCTACGCGCTAGGCTACACCTTC. Its protein product is CASSYALGYTF.

The chain links TRBV11-2 to TRBJ1-1; D is unresolved. This CDR3 contains 13 residues. The V gene's germline CDR1 is SGHAT and CDR2 FQNNGV. The V gene lost 6 bases and the J gene lost 1 base, with 9 bases spanning the gap. CDR3 nucleotides: TGTGCCAGCAGTTTTCTTGCGAACACTGAAGCTTTCTTT. Its translation: CASSFLANTEAFF.

This clone was seen only a few times. This chain joins TRBV2 and TRBJ1-6; perhaps TRBD1 as D (6 bases). This CDR3 contains 15 residues. Trimming removed 6 bases from V and 7 bases from J, with 16 bases in between. Germline-derived CDR1 and CDR2 are SNHLY and FYNNEI. Here the CDR3 reads CASSLDSTRNSPLHF. CDR3 DNA sequence: TGTGCCAGCAGCTTGGACAGTACGAGGAATTCACCCCTCCACTTT.

The rearrangement joins TRBV9 to TRBJ2-2; D tentatively fits TRBD1 or TRBD2 (5 bases each). In germline, CDR1 is SGDLS, CDR2 YYNGEE. Between the trimmed V and J ends, which lost 7 bases and 2 bases, there was a span of 12 bases. The CDR3 is 14 amino acids. The CDR3 sequence: CASQSGGNTGELFF. The CDR3 DNA reads TGTGCCAGCCAGTCTGGGGGTAACACCGGGGAGCTGTTTTTT. The whole variable domain, filled in from reference TRBV9 and TRBJ2-2, reads DSGVTQTPKHLITATGQRVTLRCSPRSGDLSVYWYQQSLDQGLQFLIQYYNGEERAKGNILERFSAQQFPDLHSELNLSSLELGDSALYFCASQSGGNTGELFFGEGSRLTVL.

A note on this clone: At the DNA level, this CDR3 is encoded by other sequences in the same sample as well. The chain carries TRBV6-5 and TRBJ1-3; D not resolved. The CDR3 has 15 amino acids. The V end lost 0 bases, the J end lost 2 bases, and 8 bases lay between the germline ends. Germline V gene lookup returns CDR1 MNHEY and CDR2 SVGAGI. The CDR3 loop is CASSYSPGAGNTIYF. The CDR3 bases are TGTGCCAGCAGTTACTCGCCGGGAGCTGGAAACACCATATATTTT.

The V call is TRBV6-2 or TRBV6-3, the J call TRBJ2-7; 7 positions match TRBD1. The CDR3 covers 12 residues. Germline V CDR1 and CDR2: MNHEY, SVGEGT. Losses at the gene ends were 6 bases for V and 12 bases for J; bases not matched to a gene: 11. The DNA of the CDR3 is TGTGCCAGCAGCCCCATTGGACAGGTGGCGTACTTC. It codes for CASSPIGQVAYF.

CDR3 sequence (DNA): TGTGCCAGCAGCCCCCCCGGGGGAACGAGGGACGAGCAGTACTTC. Protein product: CASSPPGGTRDEQYF. The J gene is TRBJ2-7, the V gene TRBV5-6, with D possibly TRBD2 on 6 matching bases. The CDR3 runs 15 residues. In germline, CDR1 is SGHDT, CDR2 YYEEEE. Trimming removed 4 bases from V and 5 bases from J, with 19 bases in between.

The V call is TRBV11-2, the J call TRBJ1-1, with TRBD1 as a possible D gene (5 bases). Germline lookup yields CDR1 SGHAT and CDR2 FQNNGV. The length of the CDR3 is 12 residues. The V end was cut by 5 bases, the J end by 10 bases, with 14 bases between. As DNA, the CDR3 is TGTGCCAGCAGCCAGGGCCCTGAGCGAGCTTTCTTT. Translation: CASSQGPERAFF.

The chain links TRBV7-2 to TRBJ1-4, with 7 nucleotides matching TRBD1. The germline V gene has CDR1 SGHTA and CDR2 FQGNSA. The trim removed 3 bases at V and 7 bases at J, leaving 5 bases unmatched. There are 14 residues in the CDR3. The CDR3 loop is CASSLTGPGEKLFF. CDR3 DNA: TGTGCCAGCAGCTTGACAGGGCCGGGTGAAAAACTGTTTTTT.

J is TRBJ1-2 and V is TRBV3-1 (or the pseudogene TRBV3-2); D gene uncertain. The V gene lost 0 bases and the J gene lost 7 bases, with 6 bases spanning the gap. This CDR3 is built from 12 residues. Germline V gene data show CDR1 as LGHDT and CDR2 as YNNKEL (reference sequence). Written as DNA, the CDR3 is TGTGCCAGCAGCCAAGAGATGGTTGGCTACACCTTC. Protein product: CASSQEMVGYTF.

The chain combines TRBV11-2 with TRBJ2-7; no clear D gene. Germline values: CDR1 SGHAT, CDR2 FQNNGV. The CDR3 sequence is 12 residues long. Trimming stripped 11 bases from V and 2 bases from J, with 13 bases between. CDR3: CAAPRLTYEQYF. CDR3 nucleotide sequence: TGTGCCGCCCCGCGCCTTACCTACGAGCAGTACTTC.

The rearrangement links TRBV10-3 to TRBJ2-2; 8 bases agree with TRBD1. The ends lost 0 bases at V and 5 bases at J; junction bases unmatched: 5. Germline CDR1 is ENHRY and CDR2 is SYGVKD. This CDR3 has 16 amino acids. CDR3 amino acids: CAISESSDRATGELFF. The CDR3 bases are TGTGCCATCAGTGAGTCGTCGGACAGGGCTACCGGGGAGCTGTTTTTT.

The chain is built from TRBV6-8 and TRBJ2-3; no reliable D call. CDR3 length: 16 residues. V was trimmed by 6 bases and J by 1 base, leaving 17 bases between them. Germline CDR1 MNHGY, CDR2 SAAAGT. CDR3 residues: CASRPAPATGTDTQYF. The CDR3 DNA reads TGTGCCAGCAGGCCGGCGCCGGCGACGGGCACAGATACGCAGTATTTT.

The rearrangement uses TRBV5-6 and TRBJ1-5; tentatively, D is TRBD1 (6 bases). CDR3 length: 13 residues. The ends were cut back, 0 bases at V and 7 bases at J, with 8 bases in the middle. The germline V gene encodes CDR1 SGHDT and CDR2 YYEEEE. CDR3 in amino acids: CASSLGQEQPQHF. As DNA, the CDR3 is TGTGCCAGCAGCTTGGGACAGGAACAGCCCCAGCATTTT.

J is TRBJ2-2 and V is TRBV7-8; possible D gene TRBD1, 6 bases. CDR3 length: 13 residues. The V and J ends lost 6 bases and 6 bases respectively, with 11 bases between them. Germline values: CDR1 SGHVS, CDR2 FQNEAQ. The CDR3 region is CASRHTGSGELFF. The CDR3 DNA reads TGTGCCAGCAGACATACAGGGTCCGGGGAGCTGTTTTTT.

This clone has only one observation. The V gene is TRBV3-1 (or the pseudogene TRBV3-2), the J gene TRBJ2-4; 8 bases line up with TRBD2. The ends lost 5 bases at V and 1 base at J; junction bases unmatched: 10. Germline V lookup: CDR1 LGHDT, CDR2 YNNKEL (reference sequence). This CDR3 is 17 amino acids long. The CDR3 DNA sequence: TGTGCCAGCAGCTCGATCTCGGGGGGGCCGGCCAAAAACATTCAGTACTTC. Protein product: CASSSISGGPAKNIQYF.

This clone was seen a single time. CDR3 region: CASSLRDGYTF. CDR3 bases: TGTGCCAGCAGCCTCAGGGACGGCTACACCTTC. The chain uses TRBV5-6 and TRBJ1-2; tentatively, D is TRBD1 (5 bases). The V end lost 4 bases, the J end lost 8 bases, and 9 bases lay between the germline ends. This CDR3 has 11 residues. Germline V lookup: CDR1 SGHDT, CDR2 YYEEEE.

The chain is built from TRBV5-1 and TRBJ1-1; the match to TRBD1 covers 10 bases. This CDR3 is built from 14 residues. J gave up 5 bases and V 4 bases, and 5 bases lay outside the gene matches. CDR1 is SGHRS and CDR2 is YFSETQ in the germline V gene. For the CDR3, the DNA is TGCGCCAGCAGCCGCGGACAGGGGGAGACTGAAGCTTTCTTT. Translating it yields CASSRGQGETEAFF.

The chain links TRBV7-9 to TRBJ1-1; no definite D call. The germline V gene encodes CDR1 SEHNR and CDR2 FQNEAQ (reference sequence). V was cut by 1 base and J by 10 bases, with 10 bases left in between. CDR3 length: 12 amino acids. For the CDR3, the DNA is TGTGCCAGCAGCTTAGTGGGGAGCGGAGCTTTCTTT. It specifies CASSLVGSGAFF.